This is a list of T cell receptor beta chains from one sample in a study of T cell repertoires in cytomegalovirus infection. In TCRdb, the reads were re-called with MiXCR into one record per CDR3 protein. The sample lists hundreds of thousands of distinct CDR3 sequences; 30% to 40% were seen once. The sequenced sample was PBMCs. Receptor source: a human donor in good health (CMV status not recorded). Some clones in this sample may be carry-over from other donors' samples. The CDR3 runs from the conserved cysteine through the conserved F or W. D genes are given only for firm matches. Some rows mark clone size as missing; the rest say once, few, many or name a class of expanded clone.

TRBJ2-1,TRBV7-3,NA,NA,CASSLAGALNEQFF,TGTGCCAGCAGCCTTGCGGGGGCTCTGAATGAGCAGTTCTTC
TRBJ2-5,TRBV5-6,NA,NA,CASSFGARGTQYF,TGTGCCAGCAGCTTTGGGGCTAGGGGGACCCAGTACTTC
TRBJ1-1,TRBV5-4,few,NA,CASSLAPFTDAGTEAFF,TGTGCCAGCAGCCTTGCCCCCTTTACAGATGCGGGGACTGAAGCTTTCTTT
TRBJ1-2,TRBV3-1,NA,TRBD1,CASSQTGAGGYTF,TGTGCCAGCAGCCAGACAGGGGCGGGGGGCTACACCTTC
TRBJ2-7,TRBV7-9,many,NA,CASSPRAREYEQYF,TGTGCCAGCAGTCCGCGGGCCAGAGAGTACGAGCAGTACTTC
TRBJ1-6,TRBV20-1,NA,NA,CSASPLDMGQHGSPLHF,TGCAGTGCTAGCCCCCTAGACATGGGCCAACATGGTTCACCCCTCCACTTT
TRBJ2-7,TRBV6-6,NA,NA,CASSYSLGGAPTYEQYF,TGTGCCAGCAGTTACTCGTTGGGGGGGGCACCAACCTACGAGCAGTACTTC
TRBJ1-3,TRBV5-4,NA,NA,CASSSRDTSSGNTIYF,TGTGCCAGCAGCTCCCGGGACACCAGCTCTGGAAACACCATATATTTT
TRBJ2-1,TRBV3-1,NA,TRBD2,CASSQTTSGGIEYNEQFF,TGTGCCAGCAGCCAGACAACTAGCGGGGGGATCGAGTACAATGAGCAGTTCTTC
TRBJ2-3,TRBV6-2/TRBV6-3,few,TRBD2,CASSYGAGETDTQYF,TGTGCCAGCAGTTACGGAGCGGGAGAAACAGATACGCAGTATTTT
TRBJ1-2,TRBV24-1,NA,NA,CATSDFTTGFGGYTF,TGTGCCACCAGTGATTTTACGACAGGTTTCGGGGGCTACACCTTC
TRBJ1-1,TRBV7-6,many,NA,CASSLEGGEAFF,TGTGCCAGCAGCTTAGAGGGCGGGGAAGCTTTCTTT
TRBJ2-7,TRBV7-6,few,NA,CASSPRVGAYEQYF,TGTGCCAGCAGCCCCAGAGTGGGAGCCTACGAGCAGTACTTC
TRBJ2-1,TRBV5-1,once,NA,CASSLQGPNEQFF,TGCGCCAGCAGCTTGCAGGGGCCCAATGAGCAGTTCTTC
TRBJ2-3,TRBV20-1,NA,TRBD1,CSARSRYRDRVADTQYF,TGCAGTGCTAGATCCCGATATCGAGACAGGGTCGCAGATACGCAGTATTTT
TRBJ1-5,TRBV6-1,few,NA,CASSEAGGRNQPQHF,TGTGCCAGCAGTGAAGCAGGGGGTCGCAATCAGCCCCAGCATTTT
TRBJ1-1,TRBV12-3/TRBV12-4,many,TRBD1,CASSPWTGDTEAFF,TGTGCCAGCAGTCCCTGGACAGGGGACACTGAAGCTTTCTTT
TRBJ2-7,TRBV27,NA,NA,CASILGRDRGDEQYF,NA
TRBJ2-7,TRBV7-4,NA,TRBD2,CASSLEGLAGSEEQYF,TGTGCCAGCAGCTTGGAGGGACTAGCGGGGTCCGAGGAGCAGTACTTC
TRBJ2-3,TRBV29-1,NA,NA,CSVDRADGIDTQYF,TGCAGCGTTGACCGGGCAGACGGGATAGATACGCAGTATTTT
TRBJ1-2,TRBV10-3,few,NA,CAISETWTAANYGYTF,TGTGCCATCAGTGAGACGTGGACAGCGGCTAACTATGGCTACACCTTC
TRBJ2-7,TRBV12-3/TRBV12-4,NA,TRBD1,CASSWDRVGSYEQYF,TGTGCCAGCAGTTGGGACAGGGTTGGATCTTACGAGCAGTACTTC
TRBJ2-7,TRBV5-5,few,NA,CASSLGQAIVYEQYF,TGTGCCAGCAGCTTGGGACAGGCGATAGTCTACGAGCAGTACTTC
TRBJ1-2,TRBV10-3,few,TRBD1,CAISEPGQGTYGYTF,TGTGCCATCAGTGAACCGGGACAGGGGACCTATGGCTACACCTTC
TRBJ2-5,TRBV20-1,few,NA,CSARRAGPGETQYF,TGCAGTGCCAGAAGGGCAGGGCCCGGGGAGACCCAGTACTTC
TRBJ1-5,TRBV7-2,NA,NA,CASILGWTNRQPQPF,TGTGCCAGCATCTTAGGGTGGACAAATAGACAGCCCCAGCCTTTT
TRBJ2-3,TRBV28,NA,NA,CASTWGLGTDTQYF,TGTGCCAGCACTTGGGGATTGGGCACAGATACGCAGTATTTT
TRBJ2-2,TRBV5-4,NA,TRBD1,CASSLDRGGTGELFF,TGTGCCAGCAGCTTAGACAGGGGGGGCACCGGGGAGCTGTTTTTT
TRBJ2-7,TRBV5-4,few,NA,CASSSRTGAPSEQYF,TGTGCCAGCAGCTCCCGCACGGGGGCGCCCTCCGAGCAGTACTTC
TRBJ2-1,TRBV11-3,NA,NA,CASSLGLGNNEQFF,TGTGCCAGCAGCTTAGGACTAGGGAACAATGAGCAGTTCTTC
TRBJ2-7,TRBV7-6,NA,TRBD2,CASSLGGGGEQYF,TGTGCCAGCAGCTTAGGCGGGGGAGGCGAGCAGTACTTC
TRBJ2-5,TRBV19,many,NA,CASSIGGRETQYF,TGTGCCAGTAGTATAGGGGGACGAGAGACCCAGTACTTC
TRBJ2-7,TRBV20-1,NA,NA,CSARPGSAEQYF,TGCAGTGCTAGACCTGGGTCCGCCGAGCAGTACTTC
TRBJ1-3,TRBV2,few,NA,CASSEAVRTDPIYF,TGTGCCAGCAGTGAAGCGGTGAGAACCGATCCCATATATTTT
TRBJ1-5,TRBV18,NA,NA,CASSVDRFYQPQHF,TGTGCCAGCTCAGTCGACAGATTCTATCAGCCCCAGCATTTT
TRBJ1-1,TRBV6-2/TRBV6-3,many,NA,CASSPRGGGWRKEAFF,TGTGCCAGCAGTCCCCGAGGAGGTGGTTGGAGGAAAGAAGCTTTCTTT
TRBJ2-5,TRBV27,few,NA,CASSLRPTQETQYF,TGTGCCAGCAGTTTACGGCCAACCCAAGAGACCCAGTACTTC
TRBJ1-1,TRBV6-6,NA,TRBD1,CASSIKTGRAEAFF,TGTGCCAGCAGTATTAAGACAGGGCGAGCTGAAGCTTTCTTT
TRBJ1-2,TRBV15,few,NA,CATSGNLQGWGYTF,TGTGCCACCAGCGGCAATTTGCAGGGGTGGGGCTACACCTTC
TRBJ2-3,TRBV28,NA,TRBD2,CASNPRGGAGDTQYF,TGTGCCAGCAACCCTCGCGGGGGGGCCGGAGATACGCAGTATTTT
TRBJ1-4,TRBV7-9,NA,TRBD1,CASSLTGVEEKLFF,TGTGCCAGCAGCTTGACAGGGGTTGAAGAAAAACTGTTTTTT
TRBJ2-1,TRBV7-2,many,NA,CASSPEPGHYNEQFF,TGTGCCAGCAGCCCCGAACCAGGTCACTACAATGAGCAGTTCTTC
TRBJ2-7,TRBV2,NA,NA,CASSEGGYEQYF,TGTGCCAGCAGTGAAGGCGGGTACGAGCAGTACTTC
TRBJ1-1,TRBV7-9,many,NA,CASSLEVRTTEAFF,TGTGCCAGCAGCTTAGAGGTGAGGACCACTGAAGCTTTCTTT
TRBJ2-5,TRBV6-5,few,NA,CASSTGQSTQYF,TGTGCCAGCAGTACCGGACAGAGCACCCAGTACTTC
TRBJ2-5,TRBV12-3/TRBV12-4,NA,TRBD2,CASSHETGLAGEGYETQYF,TGTGCCAGCAGTCATGAGACGGGACTAGCGGGGGAGGGTTATGAGACCCAGTACTTC
TRBJ2-5,TRBV14,NA,TRBD2,CASSQEWTSGEETQYF,TGTGCCAGCAGCCAAGAATGGACTAGCGGGGAAGAGACCCAGTACTTC
TRBJ2-5,TRBV6-1,many,NA,CATHGFQPKETQYF,TGTGCCACGCACGGTTTCCAGCCAAAAGAGACCCAGTACTTC
TRBJ2-7,TRBV5-1,many,NA,CASSFGANEQYF,TGCGCCAGCAGCTTTGGTGCAAACGAGCAGTACTTC
TRBJ2-1,TRBV12-3/TRBV12-4,few,TRBD2,CASRPLAGAYNEQFF,TGTGCCAGCAGACCGCTAGCGGGGGCCTACAATGAGCAGTTCTTC
TRBJ1-1,TRBV7-9,few,NA,CASSQEQGTNTEAFF,TGTGCCAGCAGCCAAGAACAGGGAACGAACACTGAAGCTTTCTTT
TRBJ2-2,TRBV7-2,few,NA,CASSLAVFGTGELFF,TGTGCCAGCAGCTTAGCAGTCTTTGGGACCGGGGAGCTGTTTTTT
TRBJ2-2,TRBV7-2,many,NA,CASSLDRPNTGELFF,TGTGCCAGCAGCTTAGACAGGCCGAACACCGGGGAGCTGTTTTTT
TRBJ2-5,TRBV20-1,NA,NA,CSARRDNQETQYF,TGCAGTGCTAGGCGGGACAACCAAGAGACCCAGTACTTC
TRBJ2-5,TRBV2,few,TRBD2,CASSEAPAGSYWGETQYF,TGTGCCAGCAGTGAAGCACCAGCGGGGAGTTACTGGGGAGAGACCCAGTACTTC